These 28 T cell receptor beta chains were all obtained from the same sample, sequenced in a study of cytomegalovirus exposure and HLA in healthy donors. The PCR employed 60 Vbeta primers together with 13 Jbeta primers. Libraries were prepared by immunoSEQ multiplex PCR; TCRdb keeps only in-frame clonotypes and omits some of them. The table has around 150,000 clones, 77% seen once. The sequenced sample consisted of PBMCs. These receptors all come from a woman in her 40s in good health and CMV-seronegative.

The CDR3 nucleotides read TGTGCCAGCAGCTTGAGGGCAGGGTTAATGTCTGGGGCCAACGTCCTGACTTTC. Translating gives CASSLRAGLMSGANVLTF. This chain connects TRBV5-5 to TRBJ2-6; TRBD1 is a possible D gene (5 bases). V was cut by 1 base and J by 1 base, with 15 bases left in between. CDR1 is SGHKS, CDR2 YYEKEE, per germline (reference sequence). The CDR3 spans 18 residues. The whole variable domain, remainder taken from reference TRBV5-5 and TRBJ2-6, is DAGVTQSPTHLIKTRGQQVTLRCSPISGHKSVSWYQQVLGQGPQFIFQYYEKEERGRGNFPDRFSARQFPNYSSELNVNALLLGDSALYLCASSLRAGLMSGANVLTFGAGSRLTVL.

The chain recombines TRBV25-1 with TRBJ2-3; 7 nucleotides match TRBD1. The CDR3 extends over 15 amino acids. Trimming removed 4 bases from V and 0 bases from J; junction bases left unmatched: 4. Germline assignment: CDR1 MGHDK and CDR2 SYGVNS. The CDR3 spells CASSGWDSSTDTQYF. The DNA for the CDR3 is TGTGCCAGCAGTGGGTGGGACAGCAGCACAGATACGCAGTATTTT.

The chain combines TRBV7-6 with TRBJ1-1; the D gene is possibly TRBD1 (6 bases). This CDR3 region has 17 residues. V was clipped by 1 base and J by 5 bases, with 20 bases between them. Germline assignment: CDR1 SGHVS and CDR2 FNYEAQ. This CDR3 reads CASSLGSLGGAGTEAFF. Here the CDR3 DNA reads TGTGCCAGCAGCTTAGGAAGTCTTGGGGGCGCAGGGACTGAAGCTTTCTTT.

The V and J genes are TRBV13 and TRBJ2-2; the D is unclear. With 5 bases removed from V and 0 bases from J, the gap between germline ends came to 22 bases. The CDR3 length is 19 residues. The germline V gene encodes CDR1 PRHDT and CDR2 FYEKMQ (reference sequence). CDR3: CASSPALWQMSANTGELFF. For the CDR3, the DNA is TGTGCCAGCAGCCCTGCCCTGTGGCAGATGAGCGCGAACACCGGGGAGCTGTTTTTT.

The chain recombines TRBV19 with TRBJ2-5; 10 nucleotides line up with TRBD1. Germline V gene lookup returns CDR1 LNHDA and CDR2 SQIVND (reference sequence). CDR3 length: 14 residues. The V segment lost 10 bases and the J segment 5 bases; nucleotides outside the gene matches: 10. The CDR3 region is CATLDRGRGETQYF. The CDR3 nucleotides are TGTGCCACCCTCGACAGGGGGCGAGGGGAGACCCAGTACTTC.

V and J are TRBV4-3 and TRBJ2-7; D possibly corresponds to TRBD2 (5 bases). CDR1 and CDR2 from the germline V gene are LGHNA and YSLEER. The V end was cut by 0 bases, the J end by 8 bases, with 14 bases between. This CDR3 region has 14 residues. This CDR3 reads CASSQDEGPRKQYF. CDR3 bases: TGCGCCAGCAGCCAAGATGAGGGCCCCAGAAAGCAGTACTTC.

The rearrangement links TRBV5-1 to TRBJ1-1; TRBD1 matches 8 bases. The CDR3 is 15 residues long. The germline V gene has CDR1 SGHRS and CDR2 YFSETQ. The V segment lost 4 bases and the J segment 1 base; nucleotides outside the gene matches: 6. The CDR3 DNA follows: TGCGCCAGCAGCGCAGGGGACAGGACGAACACTGAAGCTTTCTTT. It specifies CASSAGDRTNTEAFF.

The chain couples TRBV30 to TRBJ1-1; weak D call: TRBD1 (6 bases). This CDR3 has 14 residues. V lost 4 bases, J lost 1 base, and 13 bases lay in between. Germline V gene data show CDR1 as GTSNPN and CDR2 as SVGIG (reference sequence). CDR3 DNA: TGTGCCTGGAACCCGGGACACCCGAACACTGAAGCTTTCTTT. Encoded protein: CAWNPGHPNTEAFF.

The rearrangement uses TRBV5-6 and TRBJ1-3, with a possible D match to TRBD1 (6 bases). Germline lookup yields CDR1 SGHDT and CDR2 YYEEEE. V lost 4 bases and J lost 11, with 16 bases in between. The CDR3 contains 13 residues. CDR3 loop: CASSRLQGCAIYF. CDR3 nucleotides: TGTGCCAGCAGCCGATTACAGGGTTGCGCCATATATTTT.

The CDR3 region is CASSLGPGQETSGVRDTQYF. CDR3 in DNA: TGTGCCAGCAGCCTAGGGCCGGGACAGGAGACTAGCGGGGTACGGGATACGCAGTATTTT. The chain has TRBV4-2 and TRBJ2-3, with 11 nucleotides matching TRBD2. CDR3 size: 20 residues. Looked up from germline, CDR1 is LGHNA and CDR2 is YNFKEQ. With 4 bases clipped from V and 6 bases from J, the junction kept 21 bases outside the gene matches.

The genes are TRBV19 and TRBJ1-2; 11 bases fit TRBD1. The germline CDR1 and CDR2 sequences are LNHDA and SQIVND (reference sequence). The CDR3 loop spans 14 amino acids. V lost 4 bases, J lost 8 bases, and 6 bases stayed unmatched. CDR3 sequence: CASSREDRGPGYTF. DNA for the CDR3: TGTGCCAGTAGTAGAGAGGACAGGGGGCCGGGCTACACCTTC.

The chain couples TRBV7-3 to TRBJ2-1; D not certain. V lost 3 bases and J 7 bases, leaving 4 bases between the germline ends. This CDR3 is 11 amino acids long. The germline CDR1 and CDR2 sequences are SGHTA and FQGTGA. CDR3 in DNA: TGTGCCAGCAGCTTCGGTAATGAGCAGTTCTTC. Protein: CASSFGNEQFF.

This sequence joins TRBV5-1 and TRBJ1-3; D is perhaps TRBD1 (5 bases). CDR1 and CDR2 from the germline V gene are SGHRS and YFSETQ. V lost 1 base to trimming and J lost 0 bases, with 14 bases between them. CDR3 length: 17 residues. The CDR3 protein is CASSLYGRGNSGNTIYF. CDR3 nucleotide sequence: TGCGCCAGCAGCTTGTATGGGAGGGGAAACTCTGGAAACACCATATATTTT.

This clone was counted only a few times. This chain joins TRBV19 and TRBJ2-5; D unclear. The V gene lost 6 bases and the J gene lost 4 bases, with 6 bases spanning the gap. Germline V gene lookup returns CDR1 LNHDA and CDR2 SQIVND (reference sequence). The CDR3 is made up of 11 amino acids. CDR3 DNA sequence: TGTGCCAGTAGCACTACAGAGACCCAGTACTTC. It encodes CASSTTETQYF.

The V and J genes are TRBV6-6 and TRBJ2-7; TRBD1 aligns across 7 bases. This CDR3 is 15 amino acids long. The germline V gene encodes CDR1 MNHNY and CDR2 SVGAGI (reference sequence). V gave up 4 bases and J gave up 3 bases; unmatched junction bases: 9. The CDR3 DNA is TGTGCCAGCAGTTCCGACAGGGCTGGGCTCTACGAGCAGTACTTC. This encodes CASSSDRAGLYEQYF.

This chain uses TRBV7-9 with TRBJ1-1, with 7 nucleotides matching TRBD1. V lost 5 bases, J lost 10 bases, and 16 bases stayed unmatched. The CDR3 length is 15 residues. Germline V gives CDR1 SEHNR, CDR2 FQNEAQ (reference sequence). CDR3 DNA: TGTGCCAGCAGCACATGGACAGGTCCGCAGACGGGAGCTTTCTTT. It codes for CASSTWTGPQTGAFF.

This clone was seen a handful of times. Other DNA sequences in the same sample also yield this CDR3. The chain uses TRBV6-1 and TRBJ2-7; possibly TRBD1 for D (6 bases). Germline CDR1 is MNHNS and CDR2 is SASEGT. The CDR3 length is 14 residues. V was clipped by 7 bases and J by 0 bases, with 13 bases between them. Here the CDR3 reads CASIQTGSSYEQYF. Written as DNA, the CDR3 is TGTGCCAGCATTCAAACAGGGAGCTCCTACGAGCAGTACTTC.

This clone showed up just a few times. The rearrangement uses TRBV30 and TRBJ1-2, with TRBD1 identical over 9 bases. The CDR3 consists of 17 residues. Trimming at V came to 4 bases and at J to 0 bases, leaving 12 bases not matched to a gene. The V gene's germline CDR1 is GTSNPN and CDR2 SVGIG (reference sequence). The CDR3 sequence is CAWTETGGRDTNYGYTF. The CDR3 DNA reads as TGTGCCTGGACCGAGACAGGGGGGCGCGACACTAACTATGGCTACACCTTC.

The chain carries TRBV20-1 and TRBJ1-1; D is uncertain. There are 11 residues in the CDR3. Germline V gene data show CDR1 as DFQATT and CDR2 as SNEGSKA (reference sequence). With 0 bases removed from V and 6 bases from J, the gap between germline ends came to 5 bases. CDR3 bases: TGCAGTGCTAGAGAGTACTCTGAAGCTTTCTTT. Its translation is CSAREYSEAFF.

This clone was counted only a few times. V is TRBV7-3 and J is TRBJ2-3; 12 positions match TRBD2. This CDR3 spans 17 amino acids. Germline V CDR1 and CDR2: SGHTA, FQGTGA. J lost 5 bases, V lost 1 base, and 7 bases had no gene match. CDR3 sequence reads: CASSLMGPSGGVDTQYF. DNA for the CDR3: TGTGCCAGCAGCTTAATGGGGCCTAGCGGGGGGGTAGATACGCAGTATTTT.

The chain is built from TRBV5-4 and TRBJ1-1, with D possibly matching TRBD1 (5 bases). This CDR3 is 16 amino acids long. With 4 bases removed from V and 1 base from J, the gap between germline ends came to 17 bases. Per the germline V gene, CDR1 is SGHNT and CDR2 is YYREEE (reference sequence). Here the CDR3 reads CASSPPNRQPNTEAFF. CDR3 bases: TGTGCCAGCAGCCCCCCAAACCGACAGCCGAACACTGAAGCTTTCTTT.

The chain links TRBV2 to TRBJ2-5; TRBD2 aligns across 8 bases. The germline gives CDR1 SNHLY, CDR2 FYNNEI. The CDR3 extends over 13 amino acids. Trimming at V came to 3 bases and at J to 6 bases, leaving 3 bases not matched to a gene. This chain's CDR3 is CASSDSGVQTQYF. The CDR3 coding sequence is TGTGCCAGCAGTGATAGCGGGGTACAGACCCAGTACTTC.

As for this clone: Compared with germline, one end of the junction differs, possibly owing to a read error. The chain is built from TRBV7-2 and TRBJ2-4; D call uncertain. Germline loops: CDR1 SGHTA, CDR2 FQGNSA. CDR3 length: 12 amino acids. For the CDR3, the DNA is TGTGCCAGCAGCTTAATCCGTGACATTCAGTATTTC. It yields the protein CASSLIRDIQYF.

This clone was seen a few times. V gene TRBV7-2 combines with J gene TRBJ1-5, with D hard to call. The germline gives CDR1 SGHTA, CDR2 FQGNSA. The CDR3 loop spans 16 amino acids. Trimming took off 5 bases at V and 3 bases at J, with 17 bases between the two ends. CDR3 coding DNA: TGTGCCAGCAGCCCCGAAGGCCGGGGTTTCAATCAGCCCCAGCATTTT. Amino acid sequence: CASSPEGRGFNQPQHF. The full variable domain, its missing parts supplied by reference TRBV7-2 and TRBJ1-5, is GAGVSQSPSNKVTEKGKDVELRCDPISGHTALYWYRQSLGQGLEFLIYFQGNSAPDKSGLPSDRFSAERTGGSVSTLTIQRTQQEDSAVYLCASSPEGRGFNQPQHFGDGTRLSIL.

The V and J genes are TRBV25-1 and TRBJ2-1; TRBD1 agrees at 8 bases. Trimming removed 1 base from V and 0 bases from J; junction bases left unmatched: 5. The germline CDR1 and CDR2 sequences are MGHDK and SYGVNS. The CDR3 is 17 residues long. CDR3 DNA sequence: TGTGCCAGCAGTGAATCGACAGGGGCTAGCTCCTACAATGAGCAGTTCTTC. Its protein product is CASSESTGASSYNEQFF.

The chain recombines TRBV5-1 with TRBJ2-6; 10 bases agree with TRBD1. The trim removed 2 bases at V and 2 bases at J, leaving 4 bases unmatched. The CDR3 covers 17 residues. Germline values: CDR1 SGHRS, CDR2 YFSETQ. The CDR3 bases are TGCGCCAGCAGCTTCGGACAGGGGGGGGCTGGGGCCAACGTCCTGACTTTC. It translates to CASSFGQGGAGANVLTF.

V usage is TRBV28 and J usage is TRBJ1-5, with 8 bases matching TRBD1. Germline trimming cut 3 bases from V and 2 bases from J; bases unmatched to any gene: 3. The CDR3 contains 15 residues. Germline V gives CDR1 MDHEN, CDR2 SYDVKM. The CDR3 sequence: CASSFWDRRNQPQHF. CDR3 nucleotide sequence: TGTGCCAGCAGTTTTTGGGACAGGCGCAATCAGCCCCAGCATTTT.

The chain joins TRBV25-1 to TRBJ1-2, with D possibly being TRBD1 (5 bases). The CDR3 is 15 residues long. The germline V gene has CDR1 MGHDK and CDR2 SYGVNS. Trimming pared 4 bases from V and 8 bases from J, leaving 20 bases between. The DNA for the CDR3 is TGTGCCAGCAGTGGGACGCGGGGCCGTGTGTTCGGCTACACCTTC. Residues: CASSGTRGRVFGYTF.